This T cell receptor beta chain was recorded in a study of blood T cell repertoires in COVID-19. The wider study: Collection of acute and convalescent COVID-19 samples took place in the United States, Italy and Spain. Nucleic acid was either cDNA or gDNA, and it came from T cells, B-cell-depleted T cells, or PBMCs.

Concerning this clone: At the DNA level, this CDR3 is encoded by other sequences in the same sample as well.

Original processing methods: The assay estimated nucleated cells by amplifying reference gene primers. TCRdb's table, derived via immunoSEQ multiplex PCR, lists solely in-frame clones and lacks some. V, J and clone size derive from that table, while D and trimming were established from the DNA sequence. The data contain approximately 270,000 clones, roughly 88% of them singletons. In germline, CDR1 is SNHLY, CDR2 FYNNEI. Germline trimming cut 4 bases from V and 5 bases from J; bases unmatched to any gene: 1. The CDR3 runs 14 residues. Sequencing was carried out using peripheral blood. The chain employs TRBV2 and TRBJ1-5; 11 bases agree with TRBD1. This receptor was taken from a woman in her seventies with acute or convalescent COVID-19. The CDR3 loop is CASSGTGGDQPQHF. In DNA, the CDR3 is TGTGCCAGCAGTGGGACAGGGGGCGATCAGCCCCAGCATTTT.